Below are 15 T cell receptor beta chains sequenced from a single sample in a study of T cells after posttransplantation cyclophosphamide. The table came from immunoSEQ multiplex PCR; TCRdb's copy has only in-frame clones and leaves some out. The sample contains about 34,000 clones, none of them singletons. Sequencing used PBMCs. The receptors stem from a woman aged 45-59 years in good health and a related stem cell transplant donor.

Many counts were recorded for this clone. The gene calls are TRBV27 and TRBJ2-5, with 7 positions matching TRBD1. Germline assignment: CDR1 MNHEY and CDR2 SMNVEV (reference sequence). V trimming: 5 bases; J trimming: 4 bases; junction bases outside the gene matches: 7. The CDR3 spans 14 residues. The CDR3 DNA follows: TGTGCCAGCAGTCAATACAGGGGCCTAGAGACCCAGTACTTC. This codes for CASSQYRGLETQYF.

This clone was seen repeatedly, ten times or more. J is TRBJ2-2 and V is TRBV4-1, with D possibly being TRBD1 (5 bases). Trimming cost V 5 bases and J 0 bases, with 13 bases left between them. This CDR3 region has 16 residues. CDR1 and CDR2 (germline): MGHRA, YSYEKL. CDR3: CASSSPGHTNTGELFF. In nucleotides, the CDR3 is TGCGCCAGCAGCTCTCCAGGGCACACGAACACCGGGGAGCTGTTTTTT.

This clone was seen many times. The gene calls are TRBV28 and TRBJ1-2; TRBD1 matches at 9 bases. In germline, CDR1 is MDHEN, CDR2 SYDVKM. After removal of 6 bases from V and 1 base from J, the junction contained 6 bases not matched to a gene. The CDR3 loop spans 15 amino acids. The CDR3 region is CASRRDRVYNYGYTF. The CDR3 DNA reads as TGTGCCAGCAGGAGGGACAGGGTCTATAACTATGGCTACACCTTC.

This rearrangement joins TRBV5-1 to TRBJ1-2; unclear D gene. Germline CDR1 reads SGHRS; CDR2 reads YFSETQ. The CDR3 totals 12 residues. V was shortened by 4 bases and J by 8 bases, with 12 bases between the two germline ends. The CDR3 region is CASSILTEGYTF. CDR3 in DNA: TGCGCCAGCAGCATATTAACAGAGGGCTACACCTTC.

This clone was counted at least ten times. The V gene is TRBV5-1, the J gene TRBJ1-3, with TRBD1 identical over 8 bases. V lost 4 bases, J lost 2 bases, and 2 bases stayed unmatched. Germline CDR1 reads SGHRS; CDR2 reads YFSETQ. The CDR3 loop spans 14 amino acids. As DNA, the CDR3 is TGCGCCAGCAGCCCGACAGGGGCTGGAAACACCATATATTTT. It codes for CASSPTGAGNTIYF. Based on the CDR3 plus reference TRBV5-1 and TRBJ1-3, the full variable domain is KAGVTQTPRYLIKTRGQQVTLSCSPISGHRSVSWYQQTPGQGLQFLFEYFSETQRNKGNFPGRFSGRQFSNSRSEMNVSTLELGDSALYLCASSPTGAGNTIYFGEGSWLTVV.

This clone was found a few times. The genes are TRBV15 and TRBJ1-3, with D possibly matching TRBD1 (6 bases). Germline CDR1 reads LNHNV; CDR2 reads YYDKDF (reference sequence). V shed 4 bases and J shed 1 base, with 14 bases lying between them. This CDR3 has 16 residues. CDR3 bases: TGTGCCACCAGCACCCAACCGGGACAATCTGGAAACACCATATATTTT. Amino acid sequence: CATSTQPGQSGNTIYF.

V gene TRBV25-1 combines with J gene TRBJ2-1, with 11 bases aligning to TRBD1. V shed 10 bases, J shed 6 bases, and the junction held 8 bases outside the gene matches. This CDR3 spans 14 amino acids. CDR1 and CDR2 (germline): MGHDK, SYGVNS. The CDR3 coding sequence is TGTGCCACCGCCCGGGACAGGGGGTTCAATGAGCAGTTCTTC. Translating gives CATARDRGFNEQFF.

This clone was recorded at least ten times. The chain joins TRBV2 to TRBJ1-5; D gene uncertain. V was pared by 3 bases and J by 4 bases, with 4 bases between. The V gene's germline CDR1 is SNHLY and CDR2 FYNNEI. This CDR3 spans 12 amino acids. CDR3: CASSEANQPQHF. The CDR3 nucleotides read TGTGCCAGCAGTGAGGCTAATCAGCCCCAGCATTTT.

This clone came up a few times. The V and J genes are TRBV6-1 and TRBJ2-7; possible D gene TRBD1, 5 bases. CDR3 length: 15 residues. V was trimmed by 0 bases and J by 2 bases, leaving 11 bases between them. CDR1 and CDR2 from the germline V gene are MNHNS and SASEGT. The CDR3 spells CASSEAGQGTYEQYF. The CDR3 DNA follows: TGTGCCAGCAGTGAAGCCGGACAAGGAACCTACGAGCAGTACTTC.

This clone was seen at least ten times. V and J are TRBV29-1 and TRBJ1-1, with no clear D. The germline V gene encodes CDR1 SQVTM and CDR2 ANQGSEA. Deletions cut 5 bases from V and 4 bases from J, with 8 bases between. The CDR3 contains 11 residues. The CDR3 DNA reads as TGCAGCGTTCGATTAGCCACTGAAGCTTTCTTT. Translation gives CSVRLATEAFF.

This clone showed up just a few times. V gene TRBV30 combines with J gene TRBJ2-7, with 8 bases fitting TRBD2. Germline V lookup: CDR1 GTSNPN, CDR2 SVGIG (reference sequence). The CDR3 is 12 residues long. V lost 5 bases and J lost 5; bases outside the gene matches: 5. CDR3 bases: TGTGCCTGGGCCGGGACTAGTAACGAGCAGTACTTC. This sequence encodes CAWAGTSNEQYF. Combining the CDR3 with reference TRBV30 and TRBJ2-7 gives the whole variable domain SQTIHQWPATLVQPVGSPLSLECTVEGTSNPNLYWYRQAAGRGLQLLFYSVGIGQISSEVPQNLSASRPQDRQFILSSKKLLLSDSGFYLCAWAGTSNEQYFGPGTRLTVT.

This clone was seen at least ten times. This chain joins TRBV5-1 and TRBJ1-1; no definite D call. Per the germline V gene, CDR1 is SGHRS and CDR2 is YFSETQ. Deletions cut 7 bases from V and 6 bases from J, with 10 bases between. The CDR3 sequence is 11 residues long. The CDR3 DNA reads as TGCGCCAGCTCCCCCGGGGCTGAAGCTTTCTTT. It specifies CASSPGAEAFF.

In this sample, this clone turned up many times. The chain joins TRBV18 to TRBJ2-1; weak D call: TRBD1 (5 bases). The germline V gene has CDR1 KGHSH and CDR2 LQKENI. CDR3 size: 15 residues. V was pared by 3 bases and J by 6 bases, with 15 bases between. CDR3: CASSPSQELFNEQFF. The DNA of the CDR3 is TGTGCCAGCTCACCGTCACAGGAGCTTTTCAATGAGCAGTTCTTC.

This clone was detected ten times or more. This sequence joins TRBV28 and TRBJ1-1; the D is unclear. CDR1 and CDR2 from the germline V gene are MDHEN and SYDVKM. This CDR3 has 14 residues. V gave up 7 bases and J gave up 5 bases, with 17 bases separating them. CDR3 in DNA: TGTGCCAGCACCCAAATGGCCCTTGTTACTGAAGCTTTCTTT. Protein product: CASTQMALVTEAFF.

This clone came up many times. The chain joins TRBV5-1 to TRBJ1-1; 7 bases are shared with TRBD1. Germline V CDR1 and CDR2: SGHRS, YFSETQ. With V trimmed by 2 bases and J by 5 bases, 3 bases remained unmatched. The CDR3 spans 13 residues. As DNA, the CDR3 is TGCGCCAGCAGCTTAACAGGGGTTACTGAAGCTTTCTTT. Amino acids: CASSLTGVTEAFF.